Shown below are 6 T cell receptor beta chains from a single sample sequenced in a study of OX40 agonist ivuxolimab in advanced cancers. Library method: the immunoSEQ multiplex PCR assay. Not all clones reach the TCRdb copy of this immuneACCESS table, which keeps in-frame sequences only. Checked studies attribute under half of the gap to unresolved V genes and leave the rest unexplained. Recorded for this sample are about 70,000 clones; about 86% of them occurred a single time. The top ten clonotypes cover about 0.9% of the sample. The material sequenced was CD4+ or CD8+ T cells sorted from blood, taken in a trial of the OX40 agonist ivuxolimab. These receptors all stem from an adult with an advanced solid tumor such as melanoma, head and neck, liver or kidney cancer.

Remarks on this clone: One end of the junction varies from germline; a read error may be responsible. The V call is TRBV15, the J call TRBJ2-6, with 8 bases lining up with TRBD1. CDR1 LNHNV and CDR2 YYDKDF come from the germline V gene (reference sequence). The CDR3 is made up of 16 amino acids. The CDR3 nucleotides read TGTGCCACCGGCACAGGGGGGCTCTCTAGGGCCAACGTCCTGACTTTC. Its translation: CATGTGGLSRANVLTF. Together with reference TRBV15 and TRBJ2-6, the CDR3 gives the full variable domain: DAMVIQNPRYQVTQFGKPVTLSCSQTLNHNVMYWYQQKSSQAPKLLFHYYDKDFNNEADTPDNFQSRRPNTSFCFLDIRSPGLGDTAMYLCATGTGGLSRANVLTFGAGSRLTVL.

DNA for the CDR3: TGTGCCAGCAGCGGGACAGGGGTCTACGAGCAGTACTTC. This codes for CASSGTGVYEQYF. The chain joins TRBV5-4 to TRBJ2-7, with 10 bases fitting TRBD1. This CDR3 has 13 amino acids. V shed 4 bases, J shed 3 bases, and the junction held 1 base outside the gene matches. Germline-derived CDR1 and CDR2 are SGHNT and YYREEE (reference sequence).

The chain couples TRBV5-1 to TRBJ2-3, with no clear D. V gave up 0 bases and J gave up 11 bases, with 13 bases separating them. Germline CDR1 and CDR2: SGHRS and YFSETQ. This CDR3 contains 13 residues. The CDR3 DNA follows: TGCGCCAGCAGCTTGGCCGCAGGCCTCTTGCAGTATTTT. Protein sequence: CASSLAAGLLQYF.

This chain uses TRBV7-8 with TRBJ1-2; possible D gene TRBD1, 5 bases. Trimming removed 2 bases at V and 3 bases at J, with 16 bases between. The CDR3 has 16 amino acids. Per germline, CDR1 SGHVS and CDR2 FQNEAQ. The chain's CDR3 is CASSLRRTSGYYGYTF. CDR3 coding DNA: TGTGCCAGCAGCTTAAGGAGGACAAGTGGATACTATGGCTACACCTTC. Full variable domain (remainder filled in from reference TRBV7-8 and TRBJ1-2): GAGVSQSPRYKVAKRGQDVALRCDPISGHVSLFWYQQALGQGPEFLTYFQNEAQLDKSGLPSDRFFAERPEGSVSTLKIQRTQQEDSAVYLCASSLRRTSGYYGYTFGSGTRLTVV.

The V call is TRBV28, the J call TRBJ1-5; 9 bases map to TRBD1. The ends lost 5 bases at V and 11 bases at J; junction bases unmatched: 7. The CDR3 covers 13 residues. From germline, CDR1 is MDHEN and CDR2 SYDVKM. CDR3 nucleotide sequence: TGTGCCAGCAGTCGGACAGGGGACCGCTCCCAGCATTTT. Translation gives CASSRTGDRSQHF.

V and J are TRBV19 and TRBJ1-4; D call uncertain. CDR1 is LNHDA and CDR2 is SQIVND in the germline V gene (reference sequence). The CDR3 consists of 14 residues. Trimming took 4 bases from V and 4 from J, leaving 10 bases between them. The CDR3 reads CASSSGQDNEKLFF. The CDR3 nucleotides are TGTGCCAGTAGTAGCGGGCAGGATAATGAAAAACTGTTTTTT.